This TCR beta chain appears in the sequencing data of a study of T-cell reconstitution after alpha-beta-depleted transplantation in children. Preparation of the TCRbeta library was carried out with unique molecular identifiers. TCRdb reprocessed the PCR reads with MiXCR, giving one entry per CDR3 protein. The sample shows roughly 590,000 distinct CDR3 sequences, approximately 17% of them seen only once. With 3 bases clipped from V and 4 bases from J, the junction kept 12 bases outside the gene matches. The CDR3 totals 16 residues. Germline-derived CDR1 and CDR2 are SNHLY and FYNNEI. The sequence was obtained from a human donor who donated a stem cell graft to a child with acute myeloid leukemia. This chain uses TRBV2 with TRBJ2-7, with TRBD2 matching 7 bases. Sequenced material: PBMCs from the stem cell graft donor, taken from the stem cell graft. The CDR3 DNA reads as TGTGCCAGCAGTGAGCTTGGGCTAGCGGAGGGGTACGAGCAGTACGTC. Its protein product is CASSELGLAEGYEQYV.